The source of this TCR beta chain is a study of blood T cell repertoires in COVID-19. Study summary: PBMCs, B-cell-depleted T cells, or T cells were the source of the cDNA or gDNA that made up the material.

In the original processing: Cell counts per sample came from amplifying reference gene primers. This table comes from immunoSEQ multiplex PCR, and its TCRdb copy is limited to in-frame clones, with some not included. For V, J and clone size, that table is used; D and trimming come from the DNA. The sample has about 190,000 clones; nearly 90% are singletons. The CDR3 has 13 residues. From germline, CDR1 is KGHSH and CDR2 LQKENI. The V segment lost 3 bases and the J segment 6 bases; nucleotides outside the gene matches: 2. The sample was peripheral blood. This sequence was found in a man aged 45-65 years with acute or convalescent COVID-19. The chain couples TRBV18 to TRBJ2-7; 10 positions match TRBD1. Written as DNA, the CDR3 is TGTGCCAGCTCACCTGGACAGGGGGGCGAGCAGTACGTC. The encoded protein is CASSPGQGGEQYV.